Each of the 18 T cell receptor beta chains below was sequenced from the same sample in a study of tumor-infiltrating lymphocytes in primary liver carcinoma. The input was around 0.5 ug total RNA; TCR beta cDNA was made from it with a constant-region primer. Libraries for TCR beta were built through three nested multiplex PCR rounds, which together made up a slightly modified ARM-PCR procedure. TRBV1-TRBV30 forward and Cbeta reverse primers drove the first two roughly 10-cycle rounds. One entry per CDR3 protein, called by TCRdb with MiXCR from the multiplex PCR reads. The table lists 44,000 or so distinct CDR3 sequences, just over 70% of them singletons, with 29% in the top ten. Extraction of RNA together with DNA used roughly 20-32 mg of unsorted bulk tissue. Sequencing was done on a sample of liver tumor tissue from sampling region 5. The sample's subset: tumor region T5, tumor centre. The source is a man aged 35 to 55 with primary liver carcinoma and hepatitis B virus infection.

A word on this clonotype: The junction shows a germline mismatch at one end, possibly a read error. The chain uses TRBV6-6 and TRBJ1-5, with no clear D. Germline assignment: CDR1 MNHNY and CDR2 SVGAGI (reference sequence). The CDR3 extends over 16 amino acids. CDR3 protein: CASSYRVEYSDQSQQF. The CDR3 DNA reads as TGTGCCAGCAGTTACCGAGTAGAGTATAGCGATCAGTCCCAGCAGTTT.

CDR3 bases: TGTGCCAGCAGTTTAAGTGAACTAACGTCGCAGTACTTC. Amino acids: CASSLSELTSQYF. The rearrangement uses TRBV11-2 and TRBJ2-7, with unresolved D. Trimming left V 6 bases short and J 9 bases short, with 18 bases between. The CDR3 covers 13 residues. Germline-derived CDR1 and CDR2 are SGHAT and FQNNGV.

This sequence joins TRBV7-9 and TRBJ2-3; a weak D match, TRBD2 (6 bases). CDR1 SEHNR and CDR2 FQNEAQ come from the germline V gene (reference sequence). The CDR3 runs 15 residues. Written as DNA, the CDR3 is TGTGTCAGTAGCTGGAGGGACGGATACACAGATACGCAGTATTTT. It translates to CVSSWRDGYTDTQYF. The variable domain in full, with the rest retrieved from reference TRBV7-9 and TRBJ2-3, is DTGVSQNPRHKITKRGQNVTFRCDPISEHNRLYWYRQTLGQGPEFLTYFQNEAQLEKSRLLSDRFSAERPKGSFSTLEIQRTEQGDSAMYLCVSSWRDGYTDTQYFGPGTRLTVL.

This clonotype came up once. The rearrangement links TRBV30 to TRBJ1-3; D possibly corresponds to TRBD1 (6 bases). The CDR3 contains 16 residues. V lost 2 bases and J lost 0, with 14 bases in between. CDR1 is GTSNPN, CDR2 SVGIG, per germline (reference sequence). For the CDR3, the DNA is TGTGCCTGGAGTATTCGGCGGGGGGCCTCTGGAAACACCATATATTTT. It specifies CAWSIRRGASGNTIYF.

This clonotype was observed at least ten times. The rearrangement uses TRBV28 and TRBJ2-2; D is unresolved. The CDR3 sequence is 13 residues long. CDR1 is MDHEN and CDR2 is SYDVKM in the germline V gene. V lost 5 bases and J 7 bases, leaving 11 bases between the germline ends. CDR3 nucleotides: TGTGCCAGCAGTCCCAACCTGGGCGGGGAGCTGTTTTTT. It is translated as CASSPNLGGELFF.

This clonotype was observed a few times. Relative to the germline gene, one junction end is altered; a read error may explain this. The chain joins TRBV5-1 to TRBJ2-7, with 9 positions matching TRBD1. The CDR3 consists of 16 residues. In germline, CDR1 is SGHRS, CDR2 YFSETQ. The CDR3 bases are TGCGCCGGCAGCTTGGGGGACAGGGAGTGGGACTACGAGCAGTACTTC. This sequence encodes CAGSLGDREWDYEQYF.

The chain carries TRBV6-1 and TRBJ1-1; tentative D call: TRBD1 (6 bases). Germline V lookup: CDR1 MNHNS, CDR2 SASEGT. V was pared by 11 bases and J by 1 base, with 20 bases between. The CDR3 totals 15 residues. This CDR3 is CAGAGWGAANTEAFF. The CDR3 bases are TGTGCCGGCGCGGGCTGGGGGGCGGCGAACACTGAAGCTTTCTTT.

This clonotype was counted many times. The rearrangement links TRBV6-2 or TRBV6-3 to TRBJ2-5, with TRBD1 matching 7 bases. With V trimmed by 4 bases and J by 4 bases, 9 bases remained unmatched. This CDR3 is 15 amino acids long. Germline-derived CDR1 and CDR2 are MNHEY and SVGEGT. This CDR3 reads CASSSGQVGSETQYF. DNA for the CDR3: TGTGCCAGCAGTTCCGGACAGGTGGGGTCAGAGACCCAGTACTTC.

Only one count was recorded for this clonotype. The chain is built from TRBV6-5 and TRBJ2-7, with 10 bases matching TRBD1. The germline CDR1 and CDR2 sequences are MNHEY and SVGAGI. V dropped 9 bases and J dropped 3; count of bases not matched to a gene: 8. CDR3 length: 14 amino acids. This CDR3 is CASYLGQGHYEQYF. The CDR3 DNA reads as TGTGCCAGTTACCTGGGACAGGGGCACTACGAGCAGTACTTC.

On this clonotype itself: The conserved final phenylalanine or tryptophan is absent from the CDR3, which likely points to a read error. The chain recombines TRBV11-2 with TRBJ2-3, with 9 bases that match TRBD1. This CDR3 comprises 14 residues. From germline, CDR1 is SGHAT and CDR2 FQNNGV. The CDR3, as DNA: TGTGCCAGTAGCTTCGACAGGGGGACAGATACGCAGTATTAC. Amino acids: CASSFDRGTDTQYY.

A remark on this clonotype: The junction departs from germline at one end; a sequencing error may be responsible. The chain employs TRBV4-1 and TRBJ2-1; 9 nucleotides match TRBD2. Germline values: CDR1 MGHRA, CDR2 YSYEKL. There are 16 residues in the CDR3. The CDR3 protein is CASSQSGTSSDNEQFF. CDR3 in DNA: TGCGCCAGCAGCCAATCCGGGACTAGCAGTGACAACGAGCAATTCTTC.

On this clonotype: This may stem from a read error, because a much larger clone lies one nucleotide away. The chain employs TRBV5-1 and TRBJ2-1; a weak D match, TRBD2 (6 bases). This CDR3 is 11 amino acids long. V lost 4 bases and J 10 bases, leaving 9 bases between the germline ends. In germline, CDR1 is SGHRS, CDR2 YFSETQ. The chain's CDR3 is CASSEAGEQFF. DNA for the CDR3: TGCGCCAGCAGCGAAGCGGGCGAGCAGTTCTTC.

In the case of this clonotype: A read error may account for a junction end that differs from germline. The chain combines TRBV10-3 with TRBJ1-5, with D unclear. CDR1 and CDR2 (germline): ENHRY, SYGVKD. The CDR3 runs to 13 residues. In DNA, the CDR3 is TGTGTCATCAGCGTGGACTGCTATCAGCCCCAGCATTTT. Translated, it gives CVISVDCYQPQHF.

Turning to this clonotype: Its ends do not fully match the called genes, so a read error is possible. The chain joins TRBV11-2 to TRBJ2-1; 11 bases agree with TRBD2. The CDR3 runs 15 residues. CDR1 is SGHAT, CDR2 FQNNGV, per germline. For the CDR3, the DNA is TGTTCCAGCAGGCTACTAGCGGGAGATTTCAATGAGCAGTTCTTC. It specifies CSSRLLAGDFNEQFF. The complete variable domain, with remaining parts taken from reference TRBV11-2 and TRBJ2-1, reads EAGVAQSPRYKIIEKRQSVAFWCNPISGHATLYWYQQILGQGPKLLIQFQNNGVVDDSQLPKDRFSAERLKGVDSTLKIQPAKLEDSAVYLCSSRLLAGDFNEQFFGPGTRLTVL.

Remarks on this clonotype: A junction end diverges from the germline sequence, so it may reflect a read error. The chain combines TRBV29-1 with TRBJ2-1, with 11 bases aligning to TRBD1. The germline V gene encodes CDR1 SQVTM and CDR2 ANQGSEA. The CDR3 contains 14 residues. The CDR3 coding sequence is TGCAACAGATTGCCGGGACAGGGGGTGGATGAGCAGCTCTTC. It yields the protein CNRLPGQGVDEQLF.

With regard to this clonotype: A much larger clone is a single base away; this may be a read error. V gene TRBV28 combines with J gene TRBJ1-2; D call uncertain. The ends were cut back, 4 bases at V and 3 bases at J, with 15 bases in the middle. The CDR3 consists of 15 residues. Germline V gives CDR1 MDHEN, CDR2 SYDVKM. The CDR3 region is CASSYLDRKDYGYTF. For the CDR3, the DNA is TGTGCCAGCAGTTATCTCGACCGAAAAGACTATGGCTACACCTTC.

A note on this clonotype: The CDR3 end shows no conserved phenylalanine or tryptophan, and so a read error is likely. The limits of the CDR3 on the DNA are not certain, so only TCRdb's listed CDR3 is given. The chain recombines TRBV28 with TRBJ2-6. The germline V gene encodes CDR1 MDHEN and CDR2 SYDVKM. The CDR3 spans 15 residues, counting both ends. This CDR3 reads CANRKTHSGANVMTI.

Many counts were recorded for this clonotype. This chain's CDR3 is CASGLTWDEQFF. In nucleotides, the CDR3 is TGTGCTAGTGGTCTAACTTGGGATGAGCAGTTCTTC. The gene calls are TRBV12-5 and TRBJ2-1, with D uncertain. This CDR3 spans 12 amino acids. Trimming cost V 5 bases and J 8 bases, with 10 bases left between them. Germline loops: CDR1 LGHNT, CDR2 FRNRAP.